The 7 T cell receptor beta chains presented below share a single source sample, sequenced in a study of T cell responses to AZD1222 COVID-19 vaccine. The protocol was immunoSEQ multiplex PCR, while the TCRdb copy is restricted to in-frame clones and leaves out a portion. The sample includes fewer than 130,000 clones, around 95% of them seen just once. Sequencing was performed on peripheral blood, taken on day 0 of AZD1222 vaccination. The receptors come from an adult in good health.

The chain links TRBV6-5 to TRBJ2-7; perhaps TRBD1 as D (6 bases). V was shortened by 6 bases and J by 1 base, with 13 bases between the two germline ends. The CDR3 contains 14 residues. CDR1 MNHEY and CDR2 SVGAGI come from the germline V gene. CDR3 sequence: CASSLRGGSYEQYF. CDR3 bases: TGTGCCAGCAGCCTCAGGGGTGGGTCCTACGAGCAGTACTTC.

This clone was observed a few times. The chain carries TRBV29-1 and TRBJ1-1; D is possibly TRBD1 (6 bases). V was clipped by 6 bases and J by 2 bases, with 13 bases between them. This CDR3 is 13 amino acids long. CDR1 and CDR2 from the germline V gene are SQVTM and ANQGSEA. CDR3 in DNA: TGCAGCGTCAACAGGGAGTTAAACACTGAAGCTTTCTTT. It translates to CSVNRELNTEAFF.

The chain uses TRBV28 and TRBJ2-1, with 12 bases aligning to TRBD1. Germline V gene lookup returns CDR1 MDHEN and CDR2 SYDVKM. Trimming took 5 bases from V and 16 from J; bases not matched to a gene: 6. CDR3 length: 12 amino acids. The DNA for the CDR3 is TGTGCCAGCAGTCCCGGGACAGGGGGCACATTCTTC. Amino acid sequence: CASSPGTGGTFF.

This chain connects TRBV7-2 to TRBJ2-7; D unclear. This CDR3 contains 13 residues. V was cut by 2 bases and J by 7 bases, with 12 bases left in between. The germline V gene has CDR1 SGHTA and CDR2 FQGNSA. The CDR3 region has the DNA TGTGCCAGCAGCTTAAATGGGATGGAGGAGCAGTACTTC. Translation: CASSLNGMEEQYF.

V and J are TRBV2 and TRBJ2-5; unclear D gene. CDR1 is SNHLY and CDR2 is FYNNEI in the germline V gene. The CDR3 loop spans 15 amino acids. The V gene lost 1 base and the J gene lost 2 bases, with 11 bases spanning the gap. CDR3 coding DNA: TGTGCCAGCAGTGAAGTGGTTAATTTACAAGAGACCCAGTACTTC. Translated, it gives CASSEVVNLQETQYF.

The V call is TRBV7-2, the J call TRBJ1-2, with TRBD1 identical over 7 bases. The CDR3 runs 14 residues. Germline CDR1 and CDR2: SGHTA and FQGNSA. The trim removed 1 base at V and 8 bases at J, leaving 7 bases unmatched. CDR3 in amino acids: CASSLELTGVGYTF. As DNA, the CDR3 is TGTGCCAGCAGCTTAGAGCTTACAGGGGTCGGCTACACCTTC.

This chain links TRBV27 with TRBJ2-7; weak D call: TRBD1 (5 bases). Per the germline V gene, CDR1 is MNHEY and CDR2 is SMNVEV (reference sequence). The CDR3 has 14 amino acids. The ends were cut back, 3 bases at V and 4 bases at J, with 13 bases in the middle. As DNA, the CDR3 is TGTGCCAGCAGTTTCCAAGGGGCTAGGTACGAGCAGTACTTC. Protein product: CASSFQGARYEQYF.